This T cell receptor (beta chain) was documented in a study of blood T cell repertoires in COVID-19. TCRdb's copy holds only in-frame clones and misses some; the assay was immunoSEQ multiplex PCR. The table lists roughly 220,000 clones, around 80% of them singletons. Germline lookup yields CDR1 SGHRS and CDR2 YFSETQ. CDR3 length: 13 amino acids. The V gene lost 5 bases and the J gene lost 1 base, with 9 bases spanning the gap. V is TRBV5-1 and J is TRBJ2-5, with TRBD2 as a possible D gene (6 bases). The specimen sequenced was PBMCs or T cells enriched from blood (not recorded which). This receptor was taken from a young man with acute COVID-19. The CDR3 DNA follows: TGCGCCAGCAGTTGGGGGGTCCAAGAGACCCAGTACTTC. Its translation: CASSWGVQETQYF. The full variable domain, its missing parts supplied by reference TRBV5-1 and TRBJ2-5, is KAGVTQTPRYLIKTRGQQVTLSCSPISGHRSVSWYQQTPGQGLQFLFEYFSETQRNKGNFPGRFSGRQFSNSRSEMNVSTLELGDSALYLCASSWGVQETQYFGPGTRLLVL.